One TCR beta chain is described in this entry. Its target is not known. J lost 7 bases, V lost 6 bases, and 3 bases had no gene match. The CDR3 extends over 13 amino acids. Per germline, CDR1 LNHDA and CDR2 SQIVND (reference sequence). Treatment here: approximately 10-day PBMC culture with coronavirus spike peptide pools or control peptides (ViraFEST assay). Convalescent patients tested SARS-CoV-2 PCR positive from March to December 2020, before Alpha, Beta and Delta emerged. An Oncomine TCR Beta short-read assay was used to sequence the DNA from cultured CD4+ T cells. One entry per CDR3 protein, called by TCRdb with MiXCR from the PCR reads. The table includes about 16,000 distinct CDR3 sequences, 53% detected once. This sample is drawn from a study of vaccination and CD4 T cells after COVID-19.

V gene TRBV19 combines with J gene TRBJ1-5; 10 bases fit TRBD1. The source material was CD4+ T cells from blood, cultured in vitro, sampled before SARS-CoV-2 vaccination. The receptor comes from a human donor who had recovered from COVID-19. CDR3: CASRGQGGQPQHF. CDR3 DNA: TGTGCCAGTAGAGGACAGGGGGGACAGCCCCAGCATTTT. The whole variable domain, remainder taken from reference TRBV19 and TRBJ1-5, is DGGITQSPKYLFRKEGQNVTLSCEQNLNHDAMYWYRQDPGQGLRLIYYSQIVNDFQKGDIAEGYSVSREKKESFPLTVTSAQKNPTAFYLCASRGQGGQPQHFGDGTRLSIL.